The rows below give T cell receptor beta chains drawn from one sample of a study of blood T cell repertoires in COVID-19. Using immunoSEQ multiplex PCR, the repertoire was profiled, and TCRdb retains in-frame clones only, with some absent. The sample holds 110,000 to 150,000 clones; around 85% are singletons and the top ten take more than 5%. Sequenced material: PBMCs or T cells enriched from blood (not recorded which). These receptors were taken from a middle-aged woman who had recovered from COVID-19. Each CDR3 is given with its conserved first and last residue.

CDR3aa	v_gene	j_gene
CAFGLLREAGELFF	TRBV30	TRBJ2-2
CATRFSGGATDTQYF	TRBV2	TRBJ2-3
CASSPGTVQGSDTQYF	TRBV3-1/TRBV3-2	TRBJ2-3
CASSREGLAVYEQYF	TRBV19	TRBJ2-7
CASSLYRGQGYTF	TRBV7-2	TRBJ1-2
CASSSRDQVTGYEQYF	TRBV5-1	TRBJ2-7
CASSFPHSPDTQYF	TRBV7-9	TRBJ2-3
CASSFQGANVLTF	TRBV11-1	TRBJ2-6
CASSPPLTDKLRNEQFF	TRBV4-1	TRBJ2-1
CASSPRDSGVVQGNEQFF	TRBV11-2	TRBJ2-1
CASSSQSSGNTIYF	TRBV7-8	TRBJ1-3
CASSLARLAGATDTQYF	TRBV7-2	TRBJ2-3
CASSFALGSTDGDEQYF	TRBV7-8	TRBJ2-7
CASSLRTSGTNGELFF	TRBV2	TRBJ2-2
CASSPGQNTGELFF	TRBV6-5	TRBJ2-2
CASSQFSGSNQPQHF	TRBV7-2	TRBJ1-5
CASSYHPGFSDEQYF	TRBV6-5	TRBJ2-7
CASSRRGSAGGGNEQFF	TRBV11-2	TRBJ2-1
CAWSTDRGEKLFF	TRBV30	TRBJ1-4
CASSTRSLQETQYF	TRBV19	TRBJ2-5
CASSLVPRLNTEAFF	TRBV5-8	TRBJ1-1
CASTTIGGQETQYF	TRBV4-1	TRBJ2-5
CASKGSTDTQYF	TRBV9	TRBJ2-3
CASSAFLGGNQPQHF	TRBV19	TRBJ1-5
CASSLGDSYNEQFF	TRBV11-3	TRBJ2-1
CASSLDPGQTAYEQYF	TRBV5-1	TRBJ2-7
CSTSGPTTEQYF	TRBV29-1	TRBJ2-7
CASSLTTGALNTEAFF	TRBV10-2	TRBJ1-1
CASSLGESYGYTF	TRBV5-6	TRBJ1-2
CASSYTGTQDQPQHF	TRBV6-6	TRBJ1-5
CASSWDNGIDNEQFF	TRBV5-1	TRBJ2-1
CSHNRDNEQFF	TRBV29-1	TRBJ2-1
CASSPRGHRTEAFF	TRBV5-1	TRBJ1-1
CASSLAAGGAEQFF	TRBV11-2	TRBJ2-1
CASSGLAAGKDGELFF	TRBV2	TRBJ2-2